Following are 20 T cell receptor beta chains from one sample sequenced in a study of human T cells and chemical hapten exposure. TCRdb itself ran the RACE reads through MiXCR, one entry per CDR3 protein. The profile shows some 91,000 distinct CDR3 sequences, 25% to 35% of them singletons. Noted time point: patch test 3, about 24 weeks after DPC sensitization. Treatment: therapeutic diphenylcyclopropenone sensitization with weekly scalp DPC. The sequencing used whole blood, collected in connection with sensitization to the hapten diphenylcyclopropenone (DPC). These receptors all come from a man aged 35 to 55 with alopecia areata. Some clones in this sample may be carry-over from other donors' samples.

J is TRBJ2-1 and V is TRBV18; no definite D call. Trimming took off 6 bases at V and 7 bases at J, with 16 bases between the two ends. The CDR3 consists of 14 residues. CDR1 KGHSH and CDR2 LQKENI come from the germline V gene. This chain's CDR3 is CASSPVVLRNEQFF. CDR3 coding DNA: TGTGCCAGCTCGCCCGTGGTACTTCGGAATGAGCAGTTCTTC.

This chain links TRBV20-1 with TRBJ2-3, with 11 bases identical to TRBD2. The CDR3 covers 13 residues. The germline CDR1 and CDR2 sequences are DFQATT and SNEGSKA (reference sequence). J lost 5 bases, V lost 6 bases, and 4 bases had no gene match. CDR3 in amino acids: CSAPGLAGDTQYF. The CDR3 region has the DNA TGCAGTGCACCTGGACTAGCGGGAGATACGCAGTATTTT.

This clonotype has only a few counts. The rearrangement uses TRBV5-1 and TRBJ2-3, with D perhaps TRBD2 (5 bases). The length of the CDR3 is 16 residues. Looked up from germline, CDR1 is SGHRS and CDR2 is YFSETQ. V dropped 0 bases and J dropped 3 bases, with 14 bases sitting between them. The CDR3 spells CASSLGALSGTDTQYF. In nucleotides, the CDR3 is TGCGCCAGCAGCTTGGGGGCGCTGAGCGGTACAGATACGCAGTATTTT.

The chain recombines TRBV7-9 with TRBJ1-1, with D maybe TRBD1 (5 bases). This CDR3 is 14 amino acids long. The germline V and J ends were trimmed by 1 base and 6 bases, with 12 bases remaining between them. The germline V gene has CDR1 SEHNR and CDR2 FQNEAQ (reference sequence). The CDR3 nucleotides read TGTGCCAGCAGCTTAGTCGGCCCGGGGGCTGAAGCTTTCTTT. Protein product: CASSLVGPGAEAFF.

The V and J genes are TRBV20-1 and TRBJ1-3, with D hard to call. V shed 0 bases and J shed 2 bases, with 8 bases lying between them. The CDR3 spans 14 residues. Germline V CDR1 and CDR2: DFQATT, SNEGSKA (reference sequence). The CDR3 protein is CSARESGAGNTIYF. The CDR3 DNA reads as TGCAGTGCTAGAGAGTCCGGCGCTGGAAACACCATATATTTT.

There are a few counts of this clonotype. This rearrangement joins TRBV20-1 to TRBJ2-1; 13 bases match TRBD2. V was pared by 6 bases and J by 6 bases, with 11 bases of the junction left unmatched. Germline-derived CDR1 and CDR2 are DFQATT and SNEGSKA (reference sequence). The CDR3 has 16 amino acids. CDR3 nucleotides: TGCAGTGCCACCCCGGCGACTAGCGGGAGGTTCAATGAGCAGTTCTTC. Residues: CSATPATSGRFNEQFF.

This clonotype was seen ten or more times. The V and J genes are TRBV9 and TRBJ1-1; no clear D gene. V dropped 0 bases and J dropped 6 bases, with 12 bases sitting between them. CDR1 and CDR2 from the germline V gene are SGDLS and YYNGEE. This CDR3 is built from 14 residues. The CDR3 sequence is CASSVDWTFSEAFF. The DNA of the CDR3 is TGTGCCAGCAGCGTAGACTGGACCTTCTCTGAAGCTTTCTTT.

This clonotype has a handful of counts. The genes are TRBV10-2 and TRBJ1-5, with D perhaps matching TRBD1 (6 bases). Trimming took off 0 bases at V and 5 bases at J, with 8 bases between the two ends. This CDR3 spans 14 amino acids. CDR1 WSHSY and CDR2 SAAADI come from the germline V gene. The CDR3 loop is CASSESGGYQPQHF. The CDR3 DNA is TGCGCCAGCAGTGAGTCGGGGGGCTATCAGCCCCAGCATTTT.

The rearrangement links TRBV2 to TRBJ1-4; D not resolved. V was pared by 5 bases and J by 0 bases, with 10 bases between. This CDR3 has 15 amino acids. The germline V gene has CDR1 SNHLY and CDR2 FYNNEI. The DNA of the CDR3 is TGTGCCAGCAGTCACCGGACGGCAACTAATGAAAAACTGTTTTTT. This translates into CASSHRTATNEKLFF.

This clonotype was seen only a few times. The chain recombines TRBV29-1 with TRBJ2-3, with D tentatively TRBD1 (5 bases). The V and J ends lost 3 bases and 4 bases respectively, with 11 bases between them. The CDR3 consists of 13 residues. The germline gives CDR1 SQVTM, CDR2 ANQGSEA. The CDR3 nucleotides are TGCAGCGTTGACTTTGGGGCCCCAGATACGCAGTATTTT. This codes for CSVDFGAPDTQYF.

The CDR3 DNA sequence: TGTGCCAGCAGTCCCCGCTCCTACAATGAGCAGTTCTTC. Translation gives CASSPRSYNEQFF. This rearrangement joins TRBV12-3 or TRBV12-4 to TRBJ2-1; D gene unclear. The CDR3 loop spans 13 amino acids. The germline V and J ends were trimmed by 5 bases and 0 bases, with 5 bases remaining between them.

The genes are TRBV12-3 or TRBV12-4 and TRBJ2-4, with D uncertain. V was pared by 2 bases and J by 0 bases, with 5 bases between. The CDR3 has 14 amino acids. The CDR3, as DNA: TGTGCCAGCAGTTTATCACTAGCCAAAAACATTCAGTACTTC. Encoded protein: CASSLSLAKNIQYF.

The rearrangement uses TRBV20-1 and TRBJ2-1; no definite D call. The CDR3 sequence is 14 residues long. The V end lost 3 bases, the J end lost 2 bases, and 11 bases lay between the germline ends. Germline assignment: CDR1 DFQATT and CDR2 SNEGSKA (reference sequence). In nucleotides, the CDR3 is TGCAGTGCTAGTTTGGGAATGACCTACAATGAGCAGTTCTTC. Its protein is CSASLGMTYNEQFF.

The CDR3 region has the DNA TGCAGCGTTGATCCAGTGCGTAGCTCGGGCAGGGCGAACCAAGAGACCCAGTACTTC. Translated: CSVDPVRSSGRANQETQYF. The chain has TRBV29-1 and TRBJ2-5; D might be TRBD1 (5 bases). V was cut by 3 bases and J by 0 bases, with 26 bases left in between. The CDR3 has 19 amino acids. Germline-derived CDR1 and CDR2 are SQVTM and ANQGSEA.

The chain recombines TRBV28 with TRBJ2-5; D gene uncertain. The germline V gene encodes CDR1 MDHEN and CDR2 SYDVKM. The CDR3 sequence is 13 residues long. Trimming stripped 3 bases from V and 0 bases from J, with 5 bases between. The CDR3 reads CASSFRNQETQYF. CDR3 in DNA: TGTGCCAGCAGTTTCAGGAACCAAGAGACCCAGTACTTC. The whole variable domain, filled in from reference TRBV28 and TRBJ2-5, reads DVKVTQSSRYLVKRTGEKVFLECVQDMDHENMFWYRQDPGLGLRLIYFSYDVKMKEKGDIPEGYSVSREKKERFSLILESASTNQTSMYLCASSFRNQETQYFGPGTRLLVL.

The CDR3 nucleotides read TGTGCCAGCAGTTTAGGGGCTAGCGGGAGTGTAGCCTACAATGAGCAGTTCTTC. Residues: CASSLGASGSVAYNEQFF. The V call is TRBV12-3 or TRBV12-4, the J call TRBJ2-1, with TRBD2 matching 10 bases. The CDR3 has 18 amino acids. The junction had 8 bases not matched to a gene; V was cut back by 1 base and J by 2 bases.

This clonotype has just a few counts. The chain links TRBV19 to TRBJ1-1, with a weak D call TRBD1 (6 bases). Germline V gene sequence: CDR1 LNHDA, CDR2 SQIVND (reference sequence). There are 12 residues in the CDR3. Between the trimmed V and J ends, which lost 6 bases and 6 bases, there was a span of 11 bases. CDR3 in DNA: TGTGCCAGTAGCCTACAGGGAGCTGAAGCTTTCTTT. It is translated as CASSLQGAEAFF.

The rearrangement uses TRBV4-1 and TRBJ2-3, with D possibly matching TRBD2 (5 bases). Trimming took 2 bases from V and 4 from J, leaving 7 bases between them. Germline CDR1 MGHRA, CDR2 YSYEKL. The CDR3 totals 13 residues. CDR3 nucleotides: TGCGCCAGCAGCCAACCACTAGCAGATACGCAGTATTTT. Encoded protein: CASSQPLADTQYF.

Only one count was recorded for this clonotype. The rearrangement joins TRBV11-2 to TRBJ1-6; D gene uncertain. Germline lookup yields CDR1 SGHAT and CDR2 FQNNGV. The CDR3 is 12 amino acids. Trimming cost V 3 bases and J 5 bases, with 2 bases left between them. The CDR3 nucleotides read TGTGCCAGCAGCTTCGATAATTCACCCCTCCACTTT. This codes for CASSFDNSPLHF.

The CDR3 protein is CASSLTPAGEGYTF. CDR3 nucleotide sequence: TGTGCCAGCAGCTTAACCCCTGCAGGGGAAGGCTACACCTTC. This chain joins TRBV7-2 and TRBJ1-2, with D maybe TRBD1 (6 bases). V was cut by 2 bases and J by 8 bases, with 15 bases left in between. Germline loops: CDR1 SGHTA, CDR2 FQGNSA. CDR3 length: 14 amino acids.